Shown below are 29 T cell receptor beta chains from a single sample sequenced in a study of blood T cell repertoires in COVID-19. Clones were read by immunoSEQ multiplex PCR, and TCRdb kept only the in-frame ones, dropping some. The table includes some 150,000 clones, approximately 92% detected once. Sequenced material: peripheral blood. The source is a woman aged 40-49 years with acute or convalescent COVID-19.

The chain uses TRBV4-2 and TRBJ2-3; 10 bases agree with TRBD2. The J segment lost 4 bases and the V segment lost 0 bases, leaving 7 bases of the junction unmatched. The CDR3 has 17 amino acids. CDR1 LGHNA and CDR2 YNFKEQ come from the germline V gene. This CDR3 reads CASSQDVLAGVSDTQYF. CDR3 nucleotide sequence: TGTGCCAGCAGCCAAGATGTCCTAGCGGGAGTTTCAGATACGCAGTATTTT.

The chain links TRBV9 to TRBJ1-4; D perhaps matches TRBD1 (5 bases). The CDR3 has 14 amino acids. Germline V gives CDR1 SGDLS, CDR2 YYNGEE. Trimming stripped 0 bases from V and 4 bases from J, with 7 bases between. CDR3 amino acids: CASSVGGLNEKLFF. The DNA of the CDR3 is TGTGCCAGCAGCGTAGGGGGCCTTAATGAAAAACTGTTTTTT.

The chain has TRBV3-1 (or the pseudogene TRBV3-2) and TRBJ2-7; D is unclear. V lost 5 bases and J lost 0, with 14 bases in between. CDR3 length: 15 amino acids. Germline V gene sequence: CDR1 LGHDT, CDR2 YNNKEL (reference sequence). CDR3 sequence: CASSSLMGNSYEQYF. The CDR3 DNA reads as TGTGCCAGCAGCTCCCTTATGGGCAACTCCTACGAGCAGTACTTC.

The chain carries TRBV19 and TRBJ2-2, with TRBD1 matching 7 bases. V lost 9 bases, J lost 7 bases, and 14 bases stayed unmatched. The CDR3 totals 15 residues. Germline V gene data show CDR1 as LNHDA and CDR2 as SQIVND (reference sequence). CDR3 region: CARETGLTGGGELFF. In nucleotides, the CDR3 is TGTGCCAGGGAGACAGGGTTGACAGGTGGCGGGGAGCTGTTTTTT.

The V call is TRBV6-1, the J call TRBJ2-2; D is possibly TRBD1 (6 bases). V shed 6 bases and J shed 6 bases, with 20 bases lying between them. Looked up from germline, CDR1 is MNHNS and CDR2 is SASEGT. The CDR3 is made up of 16 amino acids. CDR3 residues: CASREKGTISSGELFF. The CDR3 region has the DNA TGTGCCAGCAGAGAAAAGGGGACAATTAGTTCCGGGGAGCTGTTTTTT.

The chain couples TRBV7-9 to TRBJ2-1, with 10 bases that match TRBD2. Germline V CDR1 and CDR2: SEHNR, FQNEAQ (reference sequence). The V gene end was trimmed by 7 bases and the J gene end by 10 bases; junction bases not matched to a gene: 4. The CDR3 has 12 residues. This chain's CDR3 is CASIRAGGEQFF. The CDR3 DNA is TGTGCCAGCATCAGAGCGGGAGGGGAGCAGTTCTTC.

In nucleotides, the CDR3 is TGTGCCAGCAGCGGGGACAGTAACACCGGGGAGCTGTTTTTT. It codes for CASSGDSNTGELFF. The chain recombines TRBV2 with TRBJ2-2; 7 positions match TRBD1. V lost 6 bases and J lost 2; bases outside the gene matches: 3. Germline V gene lookup returns CDR1 SNHLY and CDR2 FYNNEI. The CDR3 loop spans 14 amino acids. The full variable domain, with the rest looked up from reference TRBV2 and TRBJ2-2, is EPEVTQTPSHQVTQMGQEVILRCVPISNHLYFYWYRQILGQKVEFLVSFYNNEISEKSEIFDDQFSVERPDGSNFTLKIRSTKLEDSAMYFCASSGDSNTGELFFGEGSRLTVL.

The J gene is TRBJ1-4, the V gene TRBV28; 11 bases align to TRBD1. J lost 4 bases, V lost 6 bases, and 7 bases had no gene match. The V gene's germline CDR1 is MDHEN and CDR2 SYDVKM. The CDR3 has 16 amino acids. CDR3 loop: CASRWTGGAYNEKLFF. CDR3 coding DNA: TGTGCCAGCAGATGGACAGGGGGCGCTTATAATGAAAAACTGTTTTTT. The variable domain in full, with the rest retrieved from reference TRBV28 and TRBJ1-4, is DVKVTQSSRYLVKRTGEKVFLECVQDMDHENMFWYRQDPGLGLRLIYFSYDVKMKEKGDIPEGYSVSREKKERFSLILESASTNQTSMYLCASRWTGGAYNEKLFFGSGTQLSVL.

The chain recombines TRBV28 with TRBJ1-5; the D gene is possibly TRBD1 (5 bases). Per germline, CDR1 MDHEN and CDR2 SYDVKM. The CDR3 spans 15 residues. The germline V and J ends were trimmed by 2 bases and 6 bases, with 14 bases remaining between them. DNA of the CDR3: TGTGCCAGCAGTTTAATTTCAGGGCTTGGTCAGCCCCAGCATTTT. It translates to CASSLISGLGQPQHF.

The V and J genes are TRBV6-5 and TRBJ1-2; 9 bases are shared with TRBD1. V shed 7 bases and J 5 bases; nucleotides not matched to a gene: 5. CDR1 and CDR2 (germline): MNHEY, SVGAGI. CDR3 length: 13 amino acids. The DNA of the CDR3 is TGTGCCAGCAAAAAGACAGGGGGGTATGGCTACACCTTC. Translated, it gives CASKKTGGYGYTF.

The V and J genes are TRBV6-5 and TRBJ1-2; TRBD1 aligns across 7 bases. This CDR3 has 14 amino acids. Germline trimming cut 4 bases from V and 4 bases from J; bases unmatched to any gene: 6. CDR1 and CDR2 (germline): MNHEY, SVGAGI. In nucleotides, the CDR3 is TGTGCCAGCAGTTGGACAGGAGACTCCTATGGCTACACCTTC. Translation: CASSWTGDSYGYTF.

The V gene is TRBV29-1, the J gene TRBJ2-7; 9 bases fit TRBD2. Per germline, CDR1 SQVTM and CDR2 ANQGSEA. The CDR3 sequence is 14 residues long. With 7 bases clipped from V and 3 bases from J, the junction kept 10 bases outside the gene matches. This CDR3 reads CSAAGGGKVYEQYF. In DNA form, the CDR3 reads TGCAGCGCCGCGGGGGGGGGAAAGGTCTACGAGCAGTACTTC.

This chain uses TRBV11-2 with TRBJ1-5; 8 bases line up with TRBD1. The J segment lost 5 bases and the V segment lost 5 bases, leaving 2 bases of the junction unmatched. This CDR3 comprises 13 residues. CDR1 is SGHAT and CDR2 is FQNNGV in the germline V gene. The CDR3 region has the DNA TGTGCCAGCAGCCGGACAGGGCATCAGCCCCAGCATTTT. Translation: CASSRTGHQPQHF.

For the CDR3, the DNA is TGTGCCAGCAGCACCCGCCCCCGGGAGACAGGGGGTGGATCTCAGCCCCAGCATTTT. Translated: CASSTRPRETGGGSQPQHF. V usage is TRBV11-2 and J usage is TRBJ1-5; 9 bases agree with TRBD1. The CDR3 spans 19 residues. With V trimmed by 5 bases and J by 6 bases, 20 bases remained unmatched. Germline V gives CDR1 SGHAT, CDR2 FQNNGV.

The chain is built from TRBV19 and TRBJ1-3; D is undetermined. Germline V CDR1 and CDR2: LNHDA, SQIVND (reference sequence). Trimming cost V 0 bases and J 0 bases, with 15 bases left between them. This CDR3 comprises 18 residues. CDR3 amino acids: CASSIDGPSRSSGNTIYF. CDR3 bases: TGTGCCAGTAGTATAGATGGCCCGTCGCGGAGCTCTGGAAACACCATATATTTT.

The chain couples TRBV7-9 to TRBJ2-1; 9 bases are shared with TRBD2. CDR3 length equals 16 residues. Germline CDR1 and CDR2: SEHNR and FQNEAQ (reference sequence). The V and J ends lost 6 bases and 0 bases, in that order; junction bases with no gene match: 6. CDR3 loop: CASRSSSGVSYNEQFF. CDR3 in DNA: TGTGCCAGCAGATCGTCTAGCGGGGTCTCCTACAATGAGCAGTTCTTC.

CDR3 bases: TGTGCCAGCAGTGACGGGGGGACGTACGAGCAGTACTTC. It encodes CASSDGGTYEQYF. The chain combines TRBV2 with TRBJ2-7; 7 bases agree with TRBD2. Germline V gene sequence: CDR1 SNHLY, CDR2 FYNNEI. This CDR3 is built from 13 residues. Trimming cost V 3 bases and J 4 bases; bases outside gene matches: 3.

This chain links TRBV7-8 with TRBJ2-1, with D possibly being TRBD2 (5 bases). Germline CDR1 and CDR2: SGHVS and FQNEAQ. The length of the CDR3 is 15 residues. V lost 3 bases and J lost 9, with 18 bases in between. Here the CDR3 reads CASSFRRGYISEQFF. The DNA for the CDR3 is TGTGCCAGCAGCTTTAGACGGGGATATATTAGTGAGCAGTTCTTC.

The V and J genes are TRBV15 and TRBJ1-1; a weak D match, TRBD1 (5 bases). The CDR3 spans 14 residues. Per the germline V gene, CDR1 is LNHNV and CDR2 is YYDKDF (reference sequence). Trimming removed 7 bases at V and 0 bases at J, with 12 bases between. CDR3 residues: CATTGGGMNTEAFF. The DNA for the CDR3 is TGTGCCACCACCGGGGGGGGAATGAACACTGAAGCTTTCTTT.

The gene calls are TRBV20-1 and TRBJ1-3; D gene uncertain. Germline CDR1 DFQATT, CDR2 SNEGSKA (reference sequence). V gave up 3 bases and J gave up 4 bases, with 7 bases separating them. This CDR3 spans 12 amino acids. CDR3 bases: TGCAGTGCTAGTGGTAGAGGAAACACCATATATTTT. Translation gives CSASGRGNTIYF.

The CDR3 is CASSQASGGAGEETQYF. The CDR3 DNA follows: TGCGCCAGCAGCCAAGCCTCCGGGGGGGCGGGGGAAGAGACCCAGTACTTC. The rearrangement uses TRBV4-1 and TRBJ2-5; 8 bases agree with TRBD2. The CDR3 sequence is 17 residues long. Germline CDR1 reads MGHRA; CDR2 reads YSYEKL. Trimming at V came to 1 base and at J to 3 bases, leaving 10 bases not matched to a gene.

The chain is built from TRBV7-8 and TRBJ1-6; 7 nucleotides agree with TRBD1. CDR3 length: 16 residues. V was clipped by 0 bases and J by 10 bases; unmatched bases: 9. CDR1 is SGHVS and CDR2 is FQNEAQ in the germline V gene. The CDR3 coding sequence is TGTGCCAGCAGCTTAGCGTACAACAGGGGAAGATCACCCCTCCACTTT. This encodes CASSLAYNRGRSPLHF.

With respect to this clone: At the DNA level, this CDR3 is encoded by other sequences in the same sample as well. The chain employs TRBV10-3 and TRBJ1-1, with TRBD1 identical over 10 bases. This CDR3 spans 14 amino acids. V shed 6 bases, J shed 2 bases, and the junction held 3 bases outside the gene matches. Germline V lookup: CDR1 ENHRY, CDR2 SYGVKD. The CDR3 nucleotides are TGTGCCATCAGGGGGACAGGGGATAACACTGAAGCTTTCTTT. As protein: CAIRGTGDNTEAFF.

The V call is TRBV5-5, the J call TRBJ2-3, with TRBD2 identical over 9 bases. The germline CDR1 and CDR2 sequences are SGHKS and YYEKEE (reference sequence). The CDR3 totals 17 residues. The junction had 12 bases not matched to a gene; V was cut back by 0 bases and J by 7 bases. The CDR3 DNA is TGTGCCAGCAGCTTGGCCGGGCGGGAGGGCCTGGCGTATACGCAGTATTTT. This encodes CASSLAGREGLAYTQYF.

The DNA of the CDR3 is TGTGCCAGCAGTTACGGGCGAATCAATGAGCAGTTCTTC. Translation gives CASSYGRINEQFF. The chain has TRBV6-5 and TRBJ2-1; D unclear. The CDR3 is 13 amino acids. Looked up from germline, CDR1 is MNHEY and CDR2 is SVGAGI. The V gene lost 2 bases and the J gene lost 6 bases, with 8 bases spanning the gap.

As regards this clone: Other DNA sequences from this sample encode an identical CDR3 as well. The chain uses TRBV7-9 and TRBJ1-4; 7 nucleotides agree with TRBD1. CDR1 is SEHNR and CDR2 is FQNEAQ in the germline V gene (reference sequence). V shed 1 base, J shed 6 bases, and the junction held 2 bases outside the gene matches. This CDR3 is 14 amino acids long. This chain's CDR3 is CASSLGQGDEKLFF. CDR3 DNA sequence: TGTGCCAGCAGCTTAGGGCAGGGGGATGAAAAACTGTTTTTT.

J is TRBJ2-7 and V is TRBV5-4, with D possibly TRBD1 on 6 matching bases. CDR1 and CDR2 (germline): SGHNT, YYREEE (reference sequence). The CDR3 spans 15 residues. The V and J ends lost 2 bases and 3 bases respectively, with 15 bases between them. This chain's CDR3 is CASSFGWGRSYEQYF. For the CDR3, the DNA is TGTGCCAGCAGCTTCGGCTGGGGGCGAAGCTACGAGCAGTACTTC.

The chain employs TRBV6-5 and TRBJ2-1, with D unresolved. The CDR3 has 12 residues. Germline V gives CDR1 MNHEY, CDR2 SVGAGI. Trimming cost V 6 bases and J 5 bases, with 8 bases left between them. CDR3: CASSSRDNEQFF. The CDR3 coding sequence is TGTGCCAGCAGCTCACGGGACAATGAGCAGTTCTTC.

V usage is TRBV6-5 and J usage is TRBJ2-3; D possibly corresponds to TRBD1 (6 bases). CDR3 length equals 16 residues. Germline CDR1 MNHEY, CDR2 SVGAGI. Trimming took 0 bases from V and 4 from J, leaving 14 bases between them. The CDR3 here is CASSYSGARKSDTQYF. Here the CDR3 DNA reads TGTGCCAGCAGTTACTCGGGGGCGCGTAAGTCAGATACGCAGTATTTT.